This T cell receptor beta chain was observed in a study of blood T cell repertoires in COVID-19. Study overall: T cells, B-cell-depleted T cells, or PBMCs provided the cDNA or gDNA that served as material.

Individuals aged about 18 to 95 years were recruited from 24 US areas. Participants had their cohort set by participant-reported clinical history. Cohort 3 donors were reported recovered after two negative PCRs, clearance, or symptom resolution. Trimming cost V 3 bases and J 1 base, with 9 bases left between them. CDR3 size: 14 residues. Germline V lookup: CDR1 SNHLY, CDR2 FYNNEI. Libraries were prepared by immunoSEQ multiplex PCR; TCRdb keeps only in-frame clonotypes and omits some of them. Of 490,000 or so clones listed, 75% to 90% are singletons. V gene TRBV2 combines with J gene TRBJ1-2; TRBD1 is a possible D gene (6 bases). The receptor was derived from a woman aged 55-69 years who had recovered from COVID-19. The material sequenced was PBMCs or T cells enriched from blood (not recorded which). The CDR3 region is CASSEDRVNYGYTF. Here the CDR3 DNA reads TGTGCCAGCAGTGAGGACAGAGTTAACTATGGCTACACCTTC.